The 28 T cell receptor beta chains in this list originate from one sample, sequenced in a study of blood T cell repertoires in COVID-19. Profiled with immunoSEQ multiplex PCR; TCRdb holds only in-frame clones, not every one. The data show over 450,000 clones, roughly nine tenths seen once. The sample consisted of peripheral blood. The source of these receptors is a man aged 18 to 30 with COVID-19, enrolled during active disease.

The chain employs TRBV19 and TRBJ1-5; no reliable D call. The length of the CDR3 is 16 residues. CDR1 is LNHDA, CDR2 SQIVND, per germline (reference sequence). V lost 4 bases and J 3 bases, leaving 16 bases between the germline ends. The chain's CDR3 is CASSTPSGRPNQPQHF. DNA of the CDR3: TGTGCCAGTAGTACGCCATCCGGGAGACCCAATCAGCCCCAGCATTTT.

The CDR3 sequence: CASSELRYNEQFF. The CDR3 nucleotides read TGTGCCAGCAGTGAACTCAGATACAATGAGCAGTTCTTC. The J gene is TRBJ2-1, the V gene TRBV2; D is uncertain. From germline, CDR1 is SNHLY and CDR2 FYNNEI. This CDR3 spans 13 amino acids. The V and J ends lost 2 bases and 4 bases respectively, with 6 bases between them.

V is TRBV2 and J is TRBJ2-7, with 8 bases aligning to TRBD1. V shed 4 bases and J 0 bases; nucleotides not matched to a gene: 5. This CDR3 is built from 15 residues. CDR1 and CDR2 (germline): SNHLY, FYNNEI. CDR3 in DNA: TGTGCCAGCAGTGCTAGGGACAGGCCCTCCTACGAGCAGTACTTC. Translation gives CASSARDRPSYEQYF. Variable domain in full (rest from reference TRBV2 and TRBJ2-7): EPEVTQTPSHQVTQMGQEVILRCVPISNHLYFYWYRQILGQKVEFLVSFYNNEISEKSEIFDDQFSVERPDGSNFTLKIRSTKLEDSAMYFCASSARDRPSYEQYFGPGTRLTVT.

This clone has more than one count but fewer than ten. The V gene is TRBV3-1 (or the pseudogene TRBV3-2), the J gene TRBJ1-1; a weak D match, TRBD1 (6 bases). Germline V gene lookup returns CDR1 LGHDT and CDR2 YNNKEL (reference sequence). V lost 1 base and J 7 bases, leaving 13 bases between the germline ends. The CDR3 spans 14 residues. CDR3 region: CASSQAVGAGEAFF. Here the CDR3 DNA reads TGTGCCAGCAGCCAAGCGGTGGGGGCCGGTGAAGCTTTCTTT.

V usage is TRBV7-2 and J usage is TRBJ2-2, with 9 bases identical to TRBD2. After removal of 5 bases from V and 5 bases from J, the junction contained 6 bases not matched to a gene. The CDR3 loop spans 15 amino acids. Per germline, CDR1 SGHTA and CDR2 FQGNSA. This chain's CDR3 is CASSNSGSGTGELFF. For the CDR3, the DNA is TGTGCCAGCAGCAATAGCGGGAGCGGGACCGGGGAGCTGTTTTTT. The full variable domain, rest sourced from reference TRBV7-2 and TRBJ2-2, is GAGVSQSPSNKVTEKGKDVELRCDPISGHTALYWYRQSLGQGLEFLIYFQGNSAPDKSGLPSDRFSAERTGGSVSTLTIQRTQQEDSAVYLCASSNSGSGTGELFFGEGSRLTVL.

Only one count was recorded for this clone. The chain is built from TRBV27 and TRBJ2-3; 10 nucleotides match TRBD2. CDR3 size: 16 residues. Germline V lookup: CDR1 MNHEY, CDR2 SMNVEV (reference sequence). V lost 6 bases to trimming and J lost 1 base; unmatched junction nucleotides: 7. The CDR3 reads CASSPIAGGGTDTQYF. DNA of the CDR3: TGTGCCAGCAGCCCCATAGCGGGGGGCGGCACAGATACGCAGTATTTT.

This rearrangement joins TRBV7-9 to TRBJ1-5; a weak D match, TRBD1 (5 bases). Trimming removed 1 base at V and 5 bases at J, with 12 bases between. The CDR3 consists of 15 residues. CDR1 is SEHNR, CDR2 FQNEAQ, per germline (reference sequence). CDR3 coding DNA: TGTGCCAGCAGCTTAGACACGGGAGGGGATCAGCCCCAGCATTTT. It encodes CASSLDTGGDQPQHF.

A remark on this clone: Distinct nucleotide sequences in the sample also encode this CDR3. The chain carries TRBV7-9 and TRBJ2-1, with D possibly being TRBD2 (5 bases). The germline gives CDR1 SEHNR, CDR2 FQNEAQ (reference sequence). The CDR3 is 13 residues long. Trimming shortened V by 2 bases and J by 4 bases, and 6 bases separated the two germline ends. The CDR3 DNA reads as TGTGCCAGCAGCTTAAGCGGATACAATGAGCAGTTCTTC. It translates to CASSLSGYNEQFF.

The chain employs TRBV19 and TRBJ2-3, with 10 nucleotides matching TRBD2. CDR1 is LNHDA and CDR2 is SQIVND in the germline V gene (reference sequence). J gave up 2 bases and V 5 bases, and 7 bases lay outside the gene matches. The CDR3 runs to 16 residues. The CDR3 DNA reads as TGTGCCAGTAGTGGACAGCGGGAGGGTGCCACAGATACGCAGTATTTT. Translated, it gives CASSGQREGATDTQYF.

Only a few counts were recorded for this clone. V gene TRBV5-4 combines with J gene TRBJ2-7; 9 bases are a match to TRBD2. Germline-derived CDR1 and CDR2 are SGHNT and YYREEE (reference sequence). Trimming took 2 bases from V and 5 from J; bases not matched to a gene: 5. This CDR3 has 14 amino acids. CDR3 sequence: CASSFSGSPDEQYF. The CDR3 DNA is TGTGCCAGCAGCTTTAGCGGGAGCCCCGACGAGCAGTACTTC.

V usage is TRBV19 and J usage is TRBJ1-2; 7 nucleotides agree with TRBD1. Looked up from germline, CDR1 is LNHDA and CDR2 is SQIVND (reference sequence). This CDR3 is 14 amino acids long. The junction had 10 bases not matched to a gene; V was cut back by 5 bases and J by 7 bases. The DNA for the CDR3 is TGTGCCAGTAGTGAAAACAGGGGTGAGGCTGGCTACACCTTC. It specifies CASSENRGEAGYTF.

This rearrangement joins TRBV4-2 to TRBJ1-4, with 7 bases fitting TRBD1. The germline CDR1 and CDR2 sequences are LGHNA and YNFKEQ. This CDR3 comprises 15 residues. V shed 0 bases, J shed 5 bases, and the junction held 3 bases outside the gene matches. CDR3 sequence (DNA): TGTGCCAGCAGCCAAGAGGGACAGTTAAATGAAAAACTGTTTTTT. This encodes CASSQEGQLNEKLFF.

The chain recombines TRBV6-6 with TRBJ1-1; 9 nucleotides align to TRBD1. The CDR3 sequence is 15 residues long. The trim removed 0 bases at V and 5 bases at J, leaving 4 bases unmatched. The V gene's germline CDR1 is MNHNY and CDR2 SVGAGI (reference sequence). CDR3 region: CASSYSAQGATEAFF. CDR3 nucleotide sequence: TGTGCCAGCAGTTACTCCGCACAGGGGGCTACTGAAGCTTTCTTT.

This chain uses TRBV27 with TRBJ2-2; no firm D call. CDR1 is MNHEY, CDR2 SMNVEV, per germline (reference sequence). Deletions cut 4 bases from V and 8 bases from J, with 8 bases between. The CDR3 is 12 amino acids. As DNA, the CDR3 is TGTGCCAGCAGTTCCAGGATGGGGGAGCTGTTTTTT. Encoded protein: CASSSRMGELFF.

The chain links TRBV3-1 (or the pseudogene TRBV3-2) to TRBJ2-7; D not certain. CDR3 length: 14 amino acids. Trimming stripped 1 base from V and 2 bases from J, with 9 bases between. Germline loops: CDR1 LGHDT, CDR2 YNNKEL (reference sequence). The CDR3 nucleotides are TGTGCCAGCAGCCAAGTCCCTTACACCTACGAGCAGTACTTC. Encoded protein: CASSQVPYTYEQYF.

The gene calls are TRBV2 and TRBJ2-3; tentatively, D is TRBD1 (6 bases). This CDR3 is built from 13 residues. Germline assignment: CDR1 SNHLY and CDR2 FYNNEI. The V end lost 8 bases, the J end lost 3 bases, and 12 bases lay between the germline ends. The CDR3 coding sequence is TGTGCCAGCTCTAGGGGGAATACAGATACGCAGTATTTT. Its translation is CASSRGNTDTQYF.

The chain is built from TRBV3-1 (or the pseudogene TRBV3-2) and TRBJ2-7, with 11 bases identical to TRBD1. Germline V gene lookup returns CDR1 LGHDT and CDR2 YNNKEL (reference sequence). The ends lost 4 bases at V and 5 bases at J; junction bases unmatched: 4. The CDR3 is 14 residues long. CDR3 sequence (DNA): TGTGCCAGCAGCCTCGGACAGGGGGCCCACGAGCAGTACTTC. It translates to CASSLGQGAHEQYF.

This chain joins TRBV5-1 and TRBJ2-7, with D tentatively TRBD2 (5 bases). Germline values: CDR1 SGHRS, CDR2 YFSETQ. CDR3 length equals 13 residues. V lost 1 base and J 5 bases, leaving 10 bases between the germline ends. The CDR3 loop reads CASSLRGIHEQYF. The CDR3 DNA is TGCGCCAGCAGCTTGAGAGGGATCCACGAGCAGTACTTC.

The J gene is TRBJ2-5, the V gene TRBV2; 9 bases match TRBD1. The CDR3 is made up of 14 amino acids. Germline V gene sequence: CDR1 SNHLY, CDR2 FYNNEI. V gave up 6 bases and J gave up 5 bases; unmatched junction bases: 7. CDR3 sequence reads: CASRGTGLFETQYF. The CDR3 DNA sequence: TGTGCCAGCAGGGGGACAGGGTTGTTCGAGACCCAGTACTTC.

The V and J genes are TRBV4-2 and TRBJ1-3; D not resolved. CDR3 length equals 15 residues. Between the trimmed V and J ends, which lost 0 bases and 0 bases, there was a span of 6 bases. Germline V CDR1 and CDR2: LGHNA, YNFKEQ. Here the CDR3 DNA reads TGTGCCAGCAGCCAAGAAAGTAGCTCTGGAAACACCATATATTTT. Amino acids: CASSQESSSGNTIYF.

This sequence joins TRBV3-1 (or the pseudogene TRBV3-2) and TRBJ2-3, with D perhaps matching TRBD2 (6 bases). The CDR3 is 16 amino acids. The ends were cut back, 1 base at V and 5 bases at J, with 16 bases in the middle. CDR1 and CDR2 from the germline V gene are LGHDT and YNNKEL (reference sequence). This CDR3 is CASSQGTIESRDTQYF. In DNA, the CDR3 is TGTGCCAGCAGCCAAGGGACTATCGAATCCCGAGATACGCAGTATTTT.

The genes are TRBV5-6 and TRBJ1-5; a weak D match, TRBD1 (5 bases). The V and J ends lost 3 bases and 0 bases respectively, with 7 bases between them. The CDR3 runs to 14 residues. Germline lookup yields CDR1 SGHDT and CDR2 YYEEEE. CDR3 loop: CASSSDSSNQPQHF. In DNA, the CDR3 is TGTGCCAGCAGCTCCGACAGTAGCAATCAGCCCCAGCATTTT.

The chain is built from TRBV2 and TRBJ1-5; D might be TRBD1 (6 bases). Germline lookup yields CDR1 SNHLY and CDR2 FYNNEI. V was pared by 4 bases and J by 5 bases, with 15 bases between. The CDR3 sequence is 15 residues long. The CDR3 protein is CASSGDTTGHQPQHF. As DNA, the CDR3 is TGTGCCAGCAGTGGGGACACAACGGGGCATCAGCCCCAGCATTTT. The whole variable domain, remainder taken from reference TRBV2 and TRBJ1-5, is EPEVTQTPSHQVTQMGQEVILRCVPISNHLYFYWYRQILGQKVEFLVSFYNNEISEKSEIFDDQFSVERPDGSNFTLKIRSTKLEDSAMYFCASSGDTTGHQPQHFGDGTRLSIL.

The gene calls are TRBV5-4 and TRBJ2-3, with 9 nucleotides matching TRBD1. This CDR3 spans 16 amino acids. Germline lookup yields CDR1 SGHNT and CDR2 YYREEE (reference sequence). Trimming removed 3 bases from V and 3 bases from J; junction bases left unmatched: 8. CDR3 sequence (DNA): TGTGCCAGCAGCTCGACAAAGACAGGGGGTACAGATACGCAGTATTTT. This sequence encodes CASSSTKTGGTDTQYF.

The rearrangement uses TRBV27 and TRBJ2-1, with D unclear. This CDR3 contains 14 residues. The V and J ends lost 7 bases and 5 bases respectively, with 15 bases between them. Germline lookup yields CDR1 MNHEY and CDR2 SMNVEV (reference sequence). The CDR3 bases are TGTGCCAGCAAATTGCCTGGCACTAACAATGAGCAGTTCTTC. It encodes CASKLPGTNNEQFF.

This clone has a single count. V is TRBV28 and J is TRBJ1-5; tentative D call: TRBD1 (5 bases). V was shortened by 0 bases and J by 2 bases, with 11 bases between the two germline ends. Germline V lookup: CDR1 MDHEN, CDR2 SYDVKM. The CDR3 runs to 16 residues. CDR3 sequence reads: CASSLWGGNGNQPQHF. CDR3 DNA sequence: TGTGCCAGCAGTTTATGGGGGGGGAACGGCAATCAGCCCCAGCATTTT.

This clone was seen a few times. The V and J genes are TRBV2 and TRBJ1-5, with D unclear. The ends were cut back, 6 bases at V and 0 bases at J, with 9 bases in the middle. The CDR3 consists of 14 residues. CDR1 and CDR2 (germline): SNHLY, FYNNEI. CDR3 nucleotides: TGTGCCAGCAGAGCGTTAGATAGCAATCAGCCCCAGCATTTT. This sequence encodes CASRALDSNQPQHF.

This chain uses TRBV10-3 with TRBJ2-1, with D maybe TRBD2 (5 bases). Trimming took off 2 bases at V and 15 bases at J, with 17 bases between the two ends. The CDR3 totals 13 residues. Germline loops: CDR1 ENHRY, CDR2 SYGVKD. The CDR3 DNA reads TGTGCCATCAGTGAGGGTTCCAGCGGCAAAGCGTTCTTC. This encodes CAISEGSSGKAFF.